The 13 T cell receptor beta chains listed next were all sequenced from one sample in a study of Graves' ophthalmopathy and Graves' hyperthyroidism. RNA transcripts served as template for amplifying TCR beta CDR3 sequences. The first-round RT-PCR employed HTBI primers together with the Qiagen OneStep RT-PCR kit. A multiplex PCR was then performed as the second round. TCRdb processed the multiplex PCR reads anew with MiXCR; each CDR3 protein has one entry. The repertoire holds over 200,000 distinct CDR3 sequences, just under 30% seen once, with about 9.1% in the top ten. Sequenced sample: peripheral blood. These receptors came from a man aged 45-65 years with Graves' ophthalmopathy.

This clonotype was picked up many times. The chain employs TRBV5-1 and TRBJ2-7; no clear D gene. The germline V and J ends were trimmed by 4 bases and 2 bases, with 13 bases remaining between them. Germline assignment: CDR1 SGHRS and CDR2 YFSETQ. The CDR3 has 14 amino acids. The CDR3 coding sequence is TGCGCCAGCAGCGCCAAGGGTCCTCCCTACGAGCAGTACTTC. Its protein product is CASSAKGPPYEQYF.

This clonotype was seen at least ten times. The rearrangement joins TRBV25-1 to TRBJ2-7; D possibly corresponds to TRBD2 (7 bases). Germline values: CDR1 MGHDK, CDR2 SYGVNS. The CDR3 runs 14 residues. V lost 8 bases to trimming and J lost 3 bases, with 17 bases between them. CDR3 loop: CASLPGGGDYEQYF. DNA of the CDR3: TGTGCCAGCCTCCCTGGAGGGGGGGACTACGAGCAGTACTTC.

This clonotype occurred many times. Germline and junction disagree at one end, which may indicate a read error. The chain uses TRBV18 and TRBJ1-3; D remains ambiguous. The CDR3 loop spans 17 amino acids. Germline V lookup: CDR1 KGHSH, CDR2 LQKENI. CDR3 nucleotides: TGTGCCAGCTCCCCACAGTCTAGGAGTGCCTCTGGAAACACCATATATTTT. Amino acids: CASSPQSRSASGNTIYF.

This clonotype was observed at least ten times. This chain joins TRBV2 and TRBJ2-5; 9 bases map to TRBD1. This CDR3 is 13 amino acids long. CDR1 SNHLY and CDR2 FYNNEI come from the germline V gene. With 5 bases clipped from V and 4 bases from J, the junction kept 2 bases outside the gene matches. The CDR3 DNA reads TGTGCCAGCAGTAGGGACAGGGTAGAGACCCAGTACTTC. Its protein product is CASSRDRVETQYF.

The chain couples TRBV6-2 or TRBV6-3 to TRBJ2-7; D gene ambiguous. CDR1 and CDR2 (germline): MNHEY, SVGEGT. Trimming removed 3 bases at V and 5 bases at J, with 11 bases between. This CDR3 comprises 13 residues. The CDR3 nucleotides read TGTGCCAGCAGTTATGTTGAGGATGACGAGCAGTACTTC. It specifies CASSYVEDDEQYF.

V usage is TRBV6-1 and J usage is TRBJ1-1, with 8 bases that match TRBD1. V gave up 5 bases and J gave up 1 base; unmatched junction bases: 6. The germline V gene encodes CDR1 MNHNS and CDR2 SASEGT. The CDR3 covers 15 residues. The CDR3 is CASSRHGQGNTEAFF. The CDR3, as DNA: TGTGCCAGCAGTCGGCACGGACAGGGGAACACTGAAGCTTTCTTT.

This clonotype was recorded many times. V and J are TRBV28 and TRBJ1-1; D unclear. The CDR3 covers 12 residues. Germline V gene data show CDR1 as MDHEN and CDR2 as SYDVKM. Trimming took off 6 bases at V and 3 bases at J, with 8 bases between the two ends. The CDR3 nucleotides are TGTGCCAGCAGGCCCCTGGACACTGAAGCTTTCTTT. This gives the protein CASRPLDTEAFF.

The table lists this clonotype with a few counts. The chain has TRBV11-2 and TRBJ2-7; 7 positions agree with TRBD2. Germline trimming cut 4 bases from V and 5 bases from J; bases unmatched to any gene: 5. The germline gives CDR1 SGHAT, CDR2 FQNNGV. This CDR3 has 13 residues. The CDR3 region has the DNA TGTGCCAGCAGCTGGGGAGGGGCCCACGAGCAGTACTTC. Translating it yields CASSWGGAHEQYF.

This clonotype was seen at least ten times. The rearrangement uses TRBV2 and TRBJ2-5; possibly TRBD1 for D (7 bases). The ends were cut back, 5 bases at V and 0 bases at J, with 13 bases in the middle. Germline CDR1 and CDR2: SNHLY and FYNNEI. This CDR3 comprises 15 residues. CDR3 sequence reads: CASSRQGGDQETQYF. In nucleotides, the CDR3 is TGTGCCAGCAGTCGACAGGGAGGAGACCAAGAGACCCAGTACTTC.

This clonotype was counted ten times or more. V gene TRBV4-1 combines with J gene TRBJ1-1; D perhaps matches TRBD1 (5 bases). The CDR3 is 14 residues long. Trimming cost V 7 bases and J 1 base, with 13 bases left between them. The germline gives CDR1 MGHRA, CDR2 YSYEKL. The CDR3: CASTTVGANTEAFF. The CDR3 DNA sequence: TGCGCCAGCACCACCGTAGGGGCGAACACTGAAGCTTTCTTT.

This clonotype was picked up many times. V is TRBV9 and J is TRBJ2-7, with TRBD1 identical over 8 bases. V was pared by 4 bases and J by 6 bases, with 6 bases of the junction left unmatched. This CDR3 contains 13 residues. From germline, CDR1 is SGDLS and CDR2 YYNGEE. The CDR3 nucleotides are TGTGCCAGCAGCTTCGGGACAGGCGGCGAGCAGTACTTC. Its translation: CASSFGTGGEQYF.

J is TRBJ2-7 and V is TRBV6-2 or TRBV6-3; 7 nucleotides match TRBD1. Germline values: CDR1 MNHEY, CDR2 SVGEGT. J was trimmed by 5 bases and V by 6 bases; bases with no gene match: 7. CDR3 length: 13 amino acids. CDR3 residues: CASRTTGSNEQYF. DNA for the CDR3: TGTGCCAGCAGGACGACAGGGTCGAACGAGCAGTACTTC.

Ten or more counts support this clonotype. This sequence joins TRBV25-1 and TRBJ2-7; D is ambiguous. V dropped 11 bases and J dropped 2 bases, with 16 bases sitting between them. The germline V gene encodes CDR1 MGHDK and CDR2 SYGVNS. CDR3 length: 13 amino acids. CDR3 in amino acids: CAAQEDGPYEQYF. The CDR3 DNA reads TGTGCCGCACAAGAGGACGGGCCCTACGAGCAGTACTTC.